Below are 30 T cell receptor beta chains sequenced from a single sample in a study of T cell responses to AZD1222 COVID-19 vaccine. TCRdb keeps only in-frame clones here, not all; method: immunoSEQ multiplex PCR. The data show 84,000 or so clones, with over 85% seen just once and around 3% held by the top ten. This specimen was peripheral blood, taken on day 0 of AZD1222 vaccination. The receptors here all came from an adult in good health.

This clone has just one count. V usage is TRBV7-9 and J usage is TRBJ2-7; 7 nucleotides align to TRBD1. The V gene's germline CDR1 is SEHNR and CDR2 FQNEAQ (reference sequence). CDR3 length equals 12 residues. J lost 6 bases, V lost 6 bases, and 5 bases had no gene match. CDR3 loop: CASSSTGFEQYF. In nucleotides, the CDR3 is TGTGCCAGCAGTTCGACAGGGTTCGAGCAGTACTTC. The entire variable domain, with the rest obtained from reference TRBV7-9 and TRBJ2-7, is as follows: DTGVSQNPRHKITKRGQNVTFRCDPISEHNRLYWYRQTLGQGPEFLTYFQNEAQLEKSRLLSDRFSAERPKGSFSTLEIQRTEQGDSAMYLCASSSTGFEQYFGPGTRLTVT.

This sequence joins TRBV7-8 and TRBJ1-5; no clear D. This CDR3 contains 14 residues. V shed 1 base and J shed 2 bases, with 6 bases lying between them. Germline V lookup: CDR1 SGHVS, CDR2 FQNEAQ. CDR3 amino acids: CASSLVQGNQPQHF. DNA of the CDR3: TGTGCCAGCAGCTTAGTCCAGGGCAATCAGCCCCAGCATTTT.

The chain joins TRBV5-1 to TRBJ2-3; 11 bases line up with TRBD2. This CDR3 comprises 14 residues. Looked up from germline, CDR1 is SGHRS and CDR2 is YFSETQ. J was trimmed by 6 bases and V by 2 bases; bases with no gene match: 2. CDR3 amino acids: CASSFRTSGDTQYF. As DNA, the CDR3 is TGCGCCAGCAGCTTTCGGACTAGCGGGGATACGCAGTATTTT.

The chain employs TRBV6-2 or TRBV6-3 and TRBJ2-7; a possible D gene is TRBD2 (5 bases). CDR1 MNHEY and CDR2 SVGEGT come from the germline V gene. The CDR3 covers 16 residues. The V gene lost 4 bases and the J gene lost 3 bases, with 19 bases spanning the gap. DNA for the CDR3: TGTGCCAGCAGTTCCCCAGGAGGAATAGGACGCTACGAGCAGTACTTC. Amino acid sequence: CASSSPGGIGRYEQYF.

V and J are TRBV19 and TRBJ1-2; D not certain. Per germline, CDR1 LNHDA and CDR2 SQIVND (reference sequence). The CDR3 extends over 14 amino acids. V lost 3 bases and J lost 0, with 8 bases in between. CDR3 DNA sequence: TGTGCCAGTAGTATGGCCCCAGCTAACTATGGCTACACCTTC. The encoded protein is CASSMAPANYGYTF.

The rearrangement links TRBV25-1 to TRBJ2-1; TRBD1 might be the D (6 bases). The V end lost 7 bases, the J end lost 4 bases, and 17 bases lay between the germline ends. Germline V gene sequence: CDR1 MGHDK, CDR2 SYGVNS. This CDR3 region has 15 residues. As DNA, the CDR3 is TGTGCCAGCACCAAGGCACAGGGCTATTACAATGAGCAGTTCTTC. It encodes CASTKAQGYYNEQFF.

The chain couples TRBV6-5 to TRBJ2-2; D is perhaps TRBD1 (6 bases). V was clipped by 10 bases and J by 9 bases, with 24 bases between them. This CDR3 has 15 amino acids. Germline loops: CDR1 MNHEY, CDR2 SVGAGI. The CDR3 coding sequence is TGTGCCATCCCCTCGGGACAAGGAACACGAAGGGAGCTGTTTTTT. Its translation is CAIPSGQGTRRELFF.

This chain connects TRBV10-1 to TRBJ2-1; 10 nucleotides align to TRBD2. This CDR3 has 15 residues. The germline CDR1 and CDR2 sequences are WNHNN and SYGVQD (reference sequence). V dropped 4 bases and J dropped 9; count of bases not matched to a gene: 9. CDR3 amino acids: CASSALAGARGEQFF. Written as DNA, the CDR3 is TGCGCCAGCAGTGCCCTAGCGGGGGCACGGGGTGAGCAGTTCTTC.

The CDR3 reads CASSSLQGRNNSPLHF. In DNA form, the CDR3 reads TGTGCCAGTAGTAGCCTACAGGGGAGGAATAATTCACCCCTCCACTTT. The chain links TRBV19 to TRBJ1-6; TRBD1 agrees at 7 bases. Germline-derived CDR1 and CDR2 are LNHDA and SQIVND (reference sequence). Trimming removed 4 bases from V and 5 bases from J; junction bases left unmatched: 8. The CDR3 has 16 amino acids.

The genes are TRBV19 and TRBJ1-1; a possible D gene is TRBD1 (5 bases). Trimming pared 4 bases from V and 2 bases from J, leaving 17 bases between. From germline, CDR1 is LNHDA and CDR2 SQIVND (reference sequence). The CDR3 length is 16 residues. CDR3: CASSTPRGRGNTEAFF. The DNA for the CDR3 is TGTGCCAGTAGTACCCCCCGGGGGAGAGGAAACACTGAAGCTTTCTTT.

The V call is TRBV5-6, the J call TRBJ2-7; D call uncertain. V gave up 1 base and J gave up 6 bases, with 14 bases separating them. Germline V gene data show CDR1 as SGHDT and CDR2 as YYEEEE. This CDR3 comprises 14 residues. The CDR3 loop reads CASSLRGSRSEQYF. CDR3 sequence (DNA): TGTGCCAGCAGCTTGCGAGGTAGCCGGAGCGAGCAGTACTTC.

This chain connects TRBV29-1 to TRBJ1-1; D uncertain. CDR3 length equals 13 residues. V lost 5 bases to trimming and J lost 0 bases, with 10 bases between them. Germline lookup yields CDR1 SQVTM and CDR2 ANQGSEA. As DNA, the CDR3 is TGCAGCGTTTCAGTGACCATGAACACTGAAGCTTTCTTT. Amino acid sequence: CSVSVTMNTEAFF.

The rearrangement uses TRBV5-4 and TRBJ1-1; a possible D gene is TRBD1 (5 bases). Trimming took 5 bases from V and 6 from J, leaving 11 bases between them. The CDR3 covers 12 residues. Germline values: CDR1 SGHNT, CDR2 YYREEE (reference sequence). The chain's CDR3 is CASRGGTPEAFF. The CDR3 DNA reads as TGTGCCAGCAGGGGGGGGACGCCTGAAGCTTTCTTT.

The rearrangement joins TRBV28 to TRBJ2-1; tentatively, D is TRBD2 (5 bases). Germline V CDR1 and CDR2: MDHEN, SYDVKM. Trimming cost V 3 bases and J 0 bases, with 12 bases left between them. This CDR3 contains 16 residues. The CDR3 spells CASSFEGRSSYNEQFF. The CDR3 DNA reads TGTGCCAGCAGTTTTGAGGGAAGGAGCTCCTACAATGAGCAGTTCTTC.

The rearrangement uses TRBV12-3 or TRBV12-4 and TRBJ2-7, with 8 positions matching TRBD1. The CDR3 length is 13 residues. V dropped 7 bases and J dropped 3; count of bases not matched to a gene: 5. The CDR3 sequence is CASIRTGLYEQYF. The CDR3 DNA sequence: TGTGCCAGCATCCGGACAGGGCTCTACGAGCAGTACTTC.

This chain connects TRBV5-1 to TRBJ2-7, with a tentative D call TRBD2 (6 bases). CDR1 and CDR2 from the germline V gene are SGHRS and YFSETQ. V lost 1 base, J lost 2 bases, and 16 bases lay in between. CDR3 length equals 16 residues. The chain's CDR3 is CASSLTGGGAAYEQYF. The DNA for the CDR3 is TGCGCCAGCAGCTTGACAGGAGGCGGGGCTGCCTACGAGCAGTACTTC.

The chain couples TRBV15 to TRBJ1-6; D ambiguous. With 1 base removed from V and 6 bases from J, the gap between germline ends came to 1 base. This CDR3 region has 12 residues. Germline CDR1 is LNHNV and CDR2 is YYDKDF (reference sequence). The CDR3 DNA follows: TGTGCCACCAGCAGAGTTAATTCACCCCTCCACTTT. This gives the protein CATSRVNSPLHF. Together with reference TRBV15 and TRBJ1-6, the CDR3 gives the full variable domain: DAMVIQNPRYQVTQFGKPVTLSCSQTLNHNVMYWYQQKSSQAPKLLFHYYDKDFNNEADTPDNFQSRRPNTSFCFLDIRSPGLGDTAMYLCATSRVNSPLHFGNGTRLTVT.

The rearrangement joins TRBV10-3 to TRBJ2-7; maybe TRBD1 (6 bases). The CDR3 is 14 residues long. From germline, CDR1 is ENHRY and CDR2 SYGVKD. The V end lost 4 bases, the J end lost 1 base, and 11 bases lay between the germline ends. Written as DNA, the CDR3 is TGTGCCATCAGTGCCCCAACAGGGTCCTACGAGCAGTACTTC. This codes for CAISAPTGSYEQYF.

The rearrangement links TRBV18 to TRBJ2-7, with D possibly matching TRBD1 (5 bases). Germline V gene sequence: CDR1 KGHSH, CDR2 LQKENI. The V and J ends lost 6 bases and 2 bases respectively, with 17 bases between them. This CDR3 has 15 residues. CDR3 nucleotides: TGTGCCAGCTCCCGAATGGCAGGGTTAACCTACGAGCAGTACTTC. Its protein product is CASSRMAGLTYEQYF.

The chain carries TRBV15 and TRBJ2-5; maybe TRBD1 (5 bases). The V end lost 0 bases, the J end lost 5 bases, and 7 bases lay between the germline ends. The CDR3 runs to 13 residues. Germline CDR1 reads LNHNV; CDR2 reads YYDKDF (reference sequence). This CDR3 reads CATSRDRDETQYF. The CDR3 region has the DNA TGTGCCACCAGCAGAGACAGGGATGAGACCCAGTACTTC.

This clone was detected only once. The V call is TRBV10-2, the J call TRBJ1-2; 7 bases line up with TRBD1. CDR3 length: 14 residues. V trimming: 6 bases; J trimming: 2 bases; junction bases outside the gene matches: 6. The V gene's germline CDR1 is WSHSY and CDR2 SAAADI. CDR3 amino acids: CASSPGGQNYGYTF. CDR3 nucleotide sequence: TGCGCCAGCAGCCCTGGGGGACAGAACTATGGCTACACCTTC.

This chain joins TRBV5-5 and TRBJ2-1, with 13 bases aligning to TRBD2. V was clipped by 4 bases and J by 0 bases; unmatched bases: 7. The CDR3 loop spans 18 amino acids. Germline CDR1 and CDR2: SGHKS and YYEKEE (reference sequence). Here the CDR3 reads CASSPRRTSGSSYNEQFF. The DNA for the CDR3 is TGTGCCAGCAGCCCCCGGAGGACTAGCGGGAGCTCCTACAATGAGCAGTTCTTC.

The CDR3 is CASSTGGPETQYF. The CDR3 coding sequence is TGTGCCAGCAGCACGGGAGGCCCGGAGACCCAGTACTTC. V usage is TRBV9 and J usage is TRBJ2-5; 7 bases are shared with TRBD2. The trim removed 4 bases at V and 5 bases at J, leaving 5 bases unmatched. Looked up from germline, CDR1 is SGDLS and CDR2 is YYNGEE. CDR3 length equals 13 residues.

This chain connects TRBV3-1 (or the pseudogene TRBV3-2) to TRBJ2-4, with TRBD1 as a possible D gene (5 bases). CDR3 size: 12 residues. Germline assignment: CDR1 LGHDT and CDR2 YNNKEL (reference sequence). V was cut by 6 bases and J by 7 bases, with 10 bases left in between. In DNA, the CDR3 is TGTGCCAGCAGTCATGACAGTAACATTCAGTACTTC. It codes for CASSHDSNIQYF.

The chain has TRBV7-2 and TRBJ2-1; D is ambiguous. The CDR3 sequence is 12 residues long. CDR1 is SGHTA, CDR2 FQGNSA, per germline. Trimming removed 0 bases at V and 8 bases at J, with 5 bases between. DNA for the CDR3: TGTGCCAGCAGCTTAGCGAGAGATGAGCAGTTCTTC. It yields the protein CASSLARDEQFF.

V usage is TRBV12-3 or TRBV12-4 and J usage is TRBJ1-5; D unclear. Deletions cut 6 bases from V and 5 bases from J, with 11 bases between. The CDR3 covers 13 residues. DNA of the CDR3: TGTGCCAGCAGCCCAGTCAGTGATCAGCCCCAGCATTTT. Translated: CASSPVSDQPQHF.

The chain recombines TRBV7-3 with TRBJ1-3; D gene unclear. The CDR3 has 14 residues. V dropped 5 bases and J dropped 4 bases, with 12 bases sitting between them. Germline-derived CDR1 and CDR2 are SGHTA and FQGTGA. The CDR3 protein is CASSPEAGGNTIYF. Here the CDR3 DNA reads TGTGCCAGCAGCCCCGAAGCCGGAGGAAACACCATATATTTT.

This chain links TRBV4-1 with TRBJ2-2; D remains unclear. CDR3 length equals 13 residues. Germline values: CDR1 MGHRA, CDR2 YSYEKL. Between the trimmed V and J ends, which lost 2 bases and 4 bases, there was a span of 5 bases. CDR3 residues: CASSQTGTGELFF. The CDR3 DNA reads TGCGCCAGCAGCCAAACGGGCACCGGGGAGCTGTTTTTT.

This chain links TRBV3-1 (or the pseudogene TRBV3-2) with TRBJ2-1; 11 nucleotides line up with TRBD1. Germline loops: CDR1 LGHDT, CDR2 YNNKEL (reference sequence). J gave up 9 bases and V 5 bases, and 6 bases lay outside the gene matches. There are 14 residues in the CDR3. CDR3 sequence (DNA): TGTGCCAGCAGCTCAGGACAGGGGGCAAGTGAGCAGTTCTTC. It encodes CASSSGQGASEQFF.

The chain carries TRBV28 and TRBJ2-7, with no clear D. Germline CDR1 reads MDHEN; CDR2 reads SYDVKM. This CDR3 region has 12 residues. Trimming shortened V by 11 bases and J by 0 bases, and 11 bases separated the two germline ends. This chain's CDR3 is CAVIGYSYEQYF. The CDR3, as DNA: TGTGCCGTAATAGGGTACTCCTACGAGCAGTACTTC.